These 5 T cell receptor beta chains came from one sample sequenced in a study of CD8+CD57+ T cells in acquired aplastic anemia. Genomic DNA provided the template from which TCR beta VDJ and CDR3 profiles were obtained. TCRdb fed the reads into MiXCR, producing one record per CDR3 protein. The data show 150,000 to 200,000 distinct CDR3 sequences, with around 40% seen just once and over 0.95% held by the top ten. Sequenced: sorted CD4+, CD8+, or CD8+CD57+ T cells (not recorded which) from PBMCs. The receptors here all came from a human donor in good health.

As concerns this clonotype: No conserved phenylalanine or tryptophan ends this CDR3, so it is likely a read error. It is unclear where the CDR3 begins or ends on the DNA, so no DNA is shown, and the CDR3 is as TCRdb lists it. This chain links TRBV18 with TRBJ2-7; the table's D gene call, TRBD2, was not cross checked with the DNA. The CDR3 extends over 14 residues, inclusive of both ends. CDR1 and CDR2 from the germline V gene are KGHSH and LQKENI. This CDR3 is CASSPPSRAGALVL.

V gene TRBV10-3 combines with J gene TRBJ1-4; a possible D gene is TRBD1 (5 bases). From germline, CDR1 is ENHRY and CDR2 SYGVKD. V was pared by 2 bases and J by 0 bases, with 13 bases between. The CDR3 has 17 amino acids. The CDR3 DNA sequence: TGTGCCATCAGTGAGAGTGGAAGGGGAGCAACTAATGAAAAACTGTTTTTT. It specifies CAISESGRGATNEKLFF.

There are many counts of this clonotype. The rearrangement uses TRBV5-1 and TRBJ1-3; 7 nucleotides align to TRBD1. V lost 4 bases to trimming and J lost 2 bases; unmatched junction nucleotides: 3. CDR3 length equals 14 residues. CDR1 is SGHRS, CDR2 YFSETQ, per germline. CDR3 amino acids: CASSQTGPGNTIYF. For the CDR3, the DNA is TGCGCCAGCAGCCAGACAGGGCCTGGAAACACCATATATTTT.

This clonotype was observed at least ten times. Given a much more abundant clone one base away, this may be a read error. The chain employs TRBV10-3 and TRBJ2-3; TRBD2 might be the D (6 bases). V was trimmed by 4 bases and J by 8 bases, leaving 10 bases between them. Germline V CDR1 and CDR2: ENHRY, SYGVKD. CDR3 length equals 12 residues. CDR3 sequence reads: CAISGLGGTQYF. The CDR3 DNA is TGTGCCATCAGTGGTCTGGGAGGTACGCAGTATTTT.

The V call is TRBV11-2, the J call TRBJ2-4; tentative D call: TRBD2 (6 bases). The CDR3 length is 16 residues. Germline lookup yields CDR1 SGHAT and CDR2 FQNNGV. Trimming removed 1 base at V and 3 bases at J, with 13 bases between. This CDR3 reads CASSLASGTFKNIQYF. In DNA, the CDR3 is TGTGCCAGCAGCTTAGCTTCCGGGACTTTCAAAAACATTCAGTACTTC.